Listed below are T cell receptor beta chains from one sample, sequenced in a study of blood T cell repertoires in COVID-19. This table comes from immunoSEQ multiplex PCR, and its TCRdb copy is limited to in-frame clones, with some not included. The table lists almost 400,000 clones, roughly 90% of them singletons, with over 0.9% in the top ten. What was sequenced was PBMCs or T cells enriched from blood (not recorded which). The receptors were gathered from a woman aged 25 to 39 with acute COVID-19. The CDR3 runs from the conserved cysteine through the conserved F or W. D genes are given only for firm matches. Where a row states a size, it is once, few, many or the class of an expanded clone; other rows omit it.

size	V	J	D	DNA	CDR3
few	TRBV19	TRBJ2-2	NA	TGTGCCAGTAGTACAGGGGGGGAGCTGTTTTTT	CASSTGGELFF
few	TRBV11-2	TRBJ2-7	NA	TGTGCCAGCAGCCCCAGGGGCTACGAGCAGTACTTC	CASSPRGYEQYF
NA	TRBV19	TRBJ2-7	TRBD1	TGTGCCAGTAGTGACGGACAGGGCCAATTCTCCTACGAGCAGTACTTC	CASSDGQGQFSYEQYF
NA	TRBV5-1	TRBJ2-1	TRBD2	TGCGCCAGCAGCTTGGCCCGGGGGGGCCTCTACAATGAGCAGTTCTTC	CASSLARGGLYNEQFF
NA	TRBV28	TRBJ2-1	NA	TGTGCCAGTAGCTCAAACGAGCAGTTCTTC	CASSSNEQFF
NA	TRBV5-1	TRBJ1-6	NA	TGCGCCAGCAGCTTGGAGTCAGGGCGGTCACCCCTCCACTTT	CASSLESGRSPLHF
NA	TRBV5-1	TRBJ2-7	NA	TGCGCCAGCAGCTTGTGGCAGGGGAACTACGAGCAGTACTTC	CASSLWQGNYEQYF
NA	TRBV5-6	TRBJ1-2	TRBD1	TGTGCCAGCAGCCGTTCGGGACAGGGCTATGGCTACACCTTC	CASSRSGQGYGYTF
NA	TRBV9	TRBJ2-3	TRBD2	TGTGCCAGCAGCGTTACCGGGACTAGCGGGGGTGGGGATACGCAGTATTTT	CASSVTGTSGGGDTQYF
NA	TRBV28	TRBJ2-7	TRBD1	TGTGCCAGCAGTCAAAGGACAGGGAGCCACGAGCAGTACTTC	CASSQRTGSHEQYF
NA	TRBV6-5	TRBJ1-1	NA	TGTGCCAGCAACCGGGTTGTGAACACTGAAGCTTTCTTT	CASNRVVNTEAFF
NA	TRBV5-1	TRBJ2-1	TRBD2	TGCGCCAGCAGGCCTGGTTTTGGTAGCGGGGGGGCTAGCAATGAGCAGTTCTTC	CASRPGFGSGGASNEQFF
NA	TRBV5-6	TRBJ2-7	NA	TGTGCCAGCAGCTTTAATGTAGGCAGGGGGGTACACGAGCAGTACTTC	CASSFNVGRGVHEQYF
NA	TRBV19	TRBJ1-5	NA	TGTGCCAGTAGTATCGGGGGGACCAATCAGCCCCAGCATTTT	CASSIGGTNQPQHF
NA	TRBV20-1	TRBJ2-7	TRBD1	TGCAGTGCTAGTGGCCCAGGGGGTGACTACGAGCAGTACTTC	CSASGPGGDYEQYF
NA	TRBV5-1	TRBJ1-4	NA	TGCGCCAGCATGTACGGGTCTTACGAGAATGAAAAACTGTTTTTT	CASMYGSYENEKLFF
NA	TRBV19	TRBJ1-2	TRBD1	TGTGCCAGTAGTATTCCGGGACAGAGTGCCTATGGCTACACCTTC	CASSIPGQSAYGYTF
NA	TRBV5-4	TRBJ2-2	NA	TGTGCCAGCAGCTCGTCCGACACCGGGGAGCTGTTTTTT	CASSSSDTGELFF
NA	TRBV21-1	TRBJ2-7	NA	TGTGCCAGCAGCAAAGCCGACTCGCCAGCCTACTACGAGCAGTACTTC	CASSKADSPAYYEQYF
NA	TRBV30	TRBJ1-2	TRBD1	TGTGCCTGGAGTGCCGGGACAGGGGTTCGCTACACCTTC	CAWSAGTGVRYTF
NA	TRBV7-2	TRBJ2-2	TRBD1	TGTGCCAGCAGCCCGACTGCGACAGGGGGTAACACCGGGGAGCTGTTTTTT	CASSPTATGGNTGELFF
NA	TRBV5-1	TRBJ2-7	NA	TGCGCCAGCAGCAAAGGGATGGACAGCTACGAGCAGTACTTC	CASSKGMDSYEQYF
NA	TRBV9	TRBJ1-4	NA	TGTGCCAGCAGCGCAACAGGGTTTGGCGAAAAACTGTTTTTT	CASSATGFGEKLFF
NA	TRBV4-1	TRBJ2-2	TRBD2	TGCGCCAGCAGCCAAGATCCGGGAACTAGCGGGGGGGCTGACGGGGAGCTGTTTTTT	CASSQDPGTSGGADGELFF
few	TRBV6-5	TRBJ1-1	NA	TGTGCCAGCAGTTACAAAGGAGTCGTAACTGAAGCTTTCTTT	CASSYKGVVTEAFF
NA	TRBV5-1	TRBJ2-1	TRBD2	TGCGCCAGCAGCTTGTCGGGGACTAGCGGTTACAATGAGCAGTTCTTC	CASSLSGTSGYNEQFF
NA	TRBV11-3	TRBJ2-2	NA	TGTGCCAGCAGCTTAGCCGGGGGACAGAGGAACACCGGGGAGCTGTTTTTT	CASSLAGGQRNTGELFF
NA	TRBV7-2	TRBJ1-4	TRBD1	TGTGCCAGCAGCCCGGGACAGGGTCTTAATGAAAAACTGTTTTTT	CASSPGQGLNEKLFF
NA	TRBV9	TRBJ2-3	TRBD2	TGTGCCAGCAGCGTATCTAGCGGGGGGGCCGCAGATACGCAGTATTTT	CASSVSSGGAADTQYF
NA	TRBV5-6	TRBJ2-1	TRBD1	TGTGCCAGCAGCTTGCCCGGGACAGGCCCTTACAATGAGCAGTTCTTC	CASSLPGTGPYNEQFF
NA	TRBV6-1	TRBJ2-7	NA	TGTGCCAGCAGTGAACCCCCCAGGGGCAGCTACGAGCAGTACTTC	CASSEPPRGSYEQYF
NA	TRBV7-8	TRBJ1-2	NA	TGTGCCAGCAGCTTAGGGTGGGCGGGACCTGGCTACACCTTC	CASSLGWAGPGYTF
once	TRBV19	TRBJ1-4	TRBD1	TGTGCCAGTAGTACTGGACAGGTGACTAATGAAAAACTGTTTTTT	CASSTGQVTNEKLFF
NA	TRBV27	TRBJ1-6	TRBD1	TGTGCCAGCAGTTTTCTTCCCGGACAGGGGAATTCACCCCTCCACTTT	CASSFLPGQGNSPLHF
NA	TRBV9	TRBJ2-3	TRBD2	TGTGCCAGCAGCGTACGGGAGCGGGGGGCTAGCACAGATACGCAGTATTTT	CASSVRERGASTDTQYF
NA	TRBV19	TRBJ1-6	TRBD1	TGTGCCAGTAGTATAGCGGGGACAGACTTTAATTCACCCCTCCACTTT	CASSIAGTDFNSPLHF
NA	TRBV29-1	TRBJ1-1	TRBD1	TGCAGCGTTGAGGGCAGGGGGGTGAACACTGAAGCTTTCTTT	CSVEGRGVNTEAFF
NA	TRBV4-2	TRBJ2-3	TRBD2	TGTGCCAGCAGCCAGGGCAGGACTAGCGGGAGCACAGATACGCAGTATTTT	CASSQGRTSGSTDTQYF
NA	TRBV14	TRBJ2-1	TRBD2	TGTGCCAGCAGCCAAGATAGCGGGACTAGCAAGTTCTTC	CASSQDSGTSKFF
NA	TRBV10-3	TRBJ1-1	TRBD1	TGTGCCATCACAGGACAGGCGAACACTGAAGCTTTCTTT	CAITGQANTEAFF
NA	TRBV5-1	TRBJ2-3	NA	TGCGCCAGCAGCTTGAGCTCAGATACGCAGTATTTT	CASSLSSDTQYF
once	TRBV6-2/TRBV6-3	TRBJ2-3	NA	TGTGCCAGCAGTTCTTTCAGTAGCACAGATACGCAGTATTTT	CASSSFSSTDTQYF
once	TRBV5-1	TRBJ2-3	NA	TGCGCCAGCCGGGGGACTAGCACAGATACGCAGTATTTT	CASRGTSTDTQYF
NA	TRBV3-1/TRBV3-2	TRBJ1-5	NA	TGTGCCAGCAGCCAAGATGGGTCAGGGAGGTACGATCAGCCCCAGCATTTT	CASSQDGSGRYDQPQHF
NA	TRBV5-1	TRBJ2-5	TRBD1	TGCGCCAGCAGCTCAACGGGGACAGGGAAGACCCAGTACTTC	CASSSTGTGKTQYF